This TCR beta chain is drawn from a study of Ad26.COV2.S vaccination and SARS-CoV-2 variants. The V and J ends lost 2 bases and 0 bases respectively, with 14 bases between them. Germline loops: CDR1 SEHNR, CDR2 FQNEAQ (reference sequence). CDR3 length equals 17 residues. Indicated treatment: about 20 received Ad26.COV2.S at low or high dose, single or two shots; about 5 received placebo; per-sample allocation not given. Samples were taken on day 63 after the first vaccine or placebo injection. This clone was counted between two and nine times. Only in-frame clones appear in the TCRdb table, and some are missing; sequencing was by immunoSEQ multiplex PCR. The data show 320,000 or so clones, 85% to 90% seen once.

The sequenced sample was peripheral blood, obtained in a trial of Ad26.COV2.S vaccine versus placebo. The clonotype originates from a person aged 18-65 years who received the Ad26.COV2.S COVID-19 vaccine or a placebo. This chain joins TRBV7-9 and TRBJ1-3; D is perhaps TRBD1 (5 bases). The CDR3 DNA is TGTGCCAGCAGCTTAACCTCGGAACAGGTCTCTGGAAACACCATATATTTT. Amino acid sequence: CASSLTSEQVSGNTIYF.